This T cell receptor (beta chain) stems from a study of human T cells and chemical hapten exposure. Study context: Patients, chiefly female, had alopecia areata, totalis or universalis.

This clonotype appeared many times. Time point noted: patch test 2, 6 weeks after DPC sensitization. Indicated treatment: therapeutic diphenylcyclopropenone sensitization with weekly scalp DPC. Alopecia patients deemed DPC-suitable, aged 18 to 70, excluding pregnancy. What the library attached to individual cDNA molecules were unique molecular identifiers. MiXCR, run by TCRdb on the RACE reads, gives a single entry per CDR3 protein. The data contain 84,000 or so distinct CDR3 sequences, roughly a tenth of them singletons. The CDR3 runs 11 residues. V was clipped by 5 bases and J by 6 bases, with 5 bases between them.

The chain has TRBV12-3 or TRBV12-4 and TRBJ1-5; D uncertain. This receptor was obtained from a woman in her twenties or thirties with alopecia areata. Some clones in this sample may be carry-over from other donors' samples. Sequenced material: whole blood, taken in connection with sensitization to the hapten diphenylcyclopropenone (DPC). The CDR3 DNA reads as TGTGCCAGCAGTCGAAGTCAGCCCCAGCATTTT. It encodes CASSRSQPQHF.